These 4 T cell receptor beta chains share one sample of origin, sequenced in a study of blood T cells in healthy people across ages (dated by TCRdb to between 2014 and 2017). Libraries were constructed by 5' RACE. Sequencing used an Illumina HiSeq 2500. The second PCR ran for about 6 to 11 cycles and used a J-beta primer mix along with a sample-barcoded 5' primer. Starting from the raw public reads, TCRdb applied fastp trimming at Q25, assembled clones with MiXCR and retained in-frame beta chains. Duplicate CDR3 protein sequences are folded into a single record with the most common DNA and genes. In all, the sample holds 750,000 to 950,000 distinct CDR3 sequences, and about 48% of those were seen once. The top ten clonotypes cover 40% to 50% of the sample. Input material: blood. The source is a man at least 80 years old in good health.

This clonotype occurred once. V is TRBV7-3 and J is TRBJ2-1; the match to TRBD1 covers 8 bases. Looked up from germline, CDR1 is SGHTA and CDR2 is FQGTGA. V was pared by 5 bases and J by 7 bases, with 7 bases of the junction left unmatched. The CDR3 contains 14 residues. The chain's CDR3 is CASSLTGANNEQFF. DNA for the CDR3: TGTGCCAGCAGCCTGACAGGGGCTAATAATGAGCAGTTCTTC.

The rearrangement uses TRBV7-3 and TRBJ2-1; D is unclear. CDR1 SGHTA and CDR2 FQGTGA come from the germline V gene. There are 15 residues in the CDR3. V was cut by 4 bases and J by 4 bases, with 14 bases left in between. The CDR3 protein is CASSYSVGEYNEQFF. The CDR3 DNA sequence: TGTGCCAGCAGCTATTCCGTTGGGGAATACAATGAGCAGTTCTTC.

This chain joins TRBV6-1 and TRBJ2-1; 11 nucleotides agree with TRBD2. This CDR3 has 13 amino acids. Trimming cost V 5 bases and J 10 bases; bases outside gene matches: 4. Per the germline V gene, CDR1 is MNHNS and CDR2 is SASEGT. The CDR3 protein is CASSTRLAGEQFF. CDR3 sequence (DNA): TGTGCCAGCAGTACCCGACTAGCGGGAGAGCAGTTCTTC.

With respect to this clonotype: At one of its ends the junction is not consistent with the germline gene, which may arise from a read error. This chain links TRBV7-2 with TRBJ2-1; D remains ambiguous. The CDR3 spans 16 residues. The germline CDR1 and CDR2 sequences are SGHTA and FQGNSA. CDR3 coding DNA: TGTGCCAGCAGCTTAGCCGCCAGATTCTCCTTCAATGAGCAGTTCTTC. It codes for CASSLAARFSFNEQFF.